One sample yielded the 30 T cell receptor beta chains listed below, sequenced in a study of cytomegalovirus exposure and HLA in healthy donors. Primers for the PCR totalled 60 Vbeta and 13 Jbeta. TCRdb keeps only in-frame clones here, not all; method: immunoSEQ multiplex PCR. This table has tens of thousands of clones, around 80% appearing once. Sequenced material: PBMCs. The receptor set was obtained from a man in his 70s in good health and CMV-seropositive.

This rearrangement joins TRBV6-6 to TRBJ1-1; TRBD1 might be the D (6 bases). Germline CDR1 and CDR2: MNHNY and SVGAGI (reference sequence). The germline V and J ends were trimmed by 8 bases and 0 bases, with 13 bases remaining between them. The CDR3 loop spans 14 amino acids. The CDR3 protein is CASEKGEMNTEAFF. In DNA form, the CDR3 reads TGTGCCAGCGAAAAGGGGGAGATGAACACTGAAGCTTTCTTT.

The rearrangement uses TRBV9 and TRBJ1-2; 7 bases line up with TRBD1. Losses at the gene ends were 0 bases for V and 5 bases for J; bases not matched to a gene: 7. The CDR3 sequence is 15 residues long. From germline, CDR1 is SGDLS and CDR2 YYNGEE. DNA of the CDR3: TGTGCCAGCAGCGTAGCGGGCAGGGGGAGTTATGGCTACACCTTC. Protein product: CASSVAGRGSYGYTF.

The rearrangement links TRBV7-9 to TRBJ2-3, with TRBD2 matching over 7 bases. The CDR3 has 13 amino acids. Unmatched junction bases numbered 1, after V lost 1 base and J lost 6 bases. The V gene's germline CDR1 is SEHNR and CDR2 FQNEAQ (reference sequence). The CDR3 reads CASSLGTSDTQYF. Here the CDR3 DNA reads TGTGCCAGCAGCTTAGGGACTAGTGATACGCAGTATTTT.

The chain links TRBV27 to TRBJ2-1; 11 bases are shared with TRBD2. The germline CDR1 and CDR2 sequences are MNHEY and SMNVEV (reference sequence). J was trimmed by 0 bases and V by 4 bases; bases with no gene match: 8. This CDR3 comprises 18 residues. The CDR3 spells CASSSGLAGGNSYNEQFF. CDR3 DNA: TGTGCCAGCAGTTCAGGGCTAGCGGGAGGCAACTCCTACAATGAGCAGTTCTTC.

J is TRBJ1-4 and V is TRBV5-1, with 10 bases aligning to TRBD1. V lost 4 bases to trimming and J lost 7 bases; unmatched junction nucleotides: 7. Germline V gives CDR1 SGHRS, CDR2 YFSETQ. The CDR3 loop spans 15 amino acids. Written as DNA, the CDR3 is TGCGCCAGCAGCATAGACAGGGGGCGGGCTGAAAAACTGTTTTTT. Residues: CASSIDRGRAEKLFF.

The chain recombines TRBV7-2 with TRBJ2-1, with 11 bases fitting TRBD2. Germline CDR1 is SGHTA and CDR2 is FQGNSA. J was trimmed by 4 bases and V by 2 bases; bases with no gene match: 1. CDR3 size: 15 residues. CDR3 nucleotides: TGTGCCAGCAGCTTAACTAGCGGGGGTTACAATGAGCAGTTCTTC. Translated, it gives CASSLTSGGYNEQFF. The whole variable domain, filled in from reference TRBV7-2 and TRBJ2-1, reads GAGVSQSPSNKVTEKGKDVELRCDPISGHTALYWYRQSLGQGLEFLIYFQGNSAPDKSGLPSDRFSAERTGGSVSTLTIQRTQQEDSAVYLCASSLTSGGYNEQFFGPGTRLTVL.

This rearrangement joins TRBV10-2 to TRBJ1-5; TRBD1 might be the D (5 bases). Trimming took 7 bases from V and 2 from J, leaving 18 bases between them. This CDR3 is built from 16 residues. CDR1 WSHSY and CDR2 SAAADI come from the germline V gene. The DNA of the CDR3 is TGCGCCAGCAAAGGTGACGGGTCGGGGGGCAATCAGCCCCAGCATTTT. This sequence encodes CASKGDGSGGNQPQHF.

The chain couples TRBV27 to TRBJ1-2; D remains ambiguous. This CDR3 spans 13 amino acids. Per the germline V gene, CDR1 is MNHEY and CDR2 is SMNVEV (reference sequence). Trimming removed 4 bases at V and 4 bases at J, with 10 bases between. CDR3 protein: CASSSGSAYGYTF. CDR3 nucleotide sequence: TGTGCCAGCAGTTCTGGTAGCGCCTATGGCTACACCTTC.

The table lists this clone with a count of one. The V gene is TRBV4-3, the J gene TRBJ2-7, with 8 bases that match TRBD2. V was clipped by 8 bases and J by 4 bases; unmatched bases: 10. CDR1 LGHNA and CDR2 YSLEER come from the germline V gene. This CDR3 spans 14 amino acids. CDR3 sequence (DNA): TGCGCCAGCCGGGGGGGCAGGAAGAATTACGAGCAGTACTTC. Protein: CASRGGRKNYEQYF.

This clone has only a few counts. Here the CDR3 reads CASSPGFSGNTIYF. The CDR3 coding sequence is TGTGCCAGCAGTCCAGGGTTCTCTGGAAACACCATATATTTT. The J gene is TRBJ1-3, the V gene TRBV2; tentatively, D is TRBD1 (5 bases). V lost 5 bases and J lost 0, with 8 bases in between. The CDR3 covers 14 residues. Germline loops: CDR1 SNHLY, CDR2 FYNNEI.

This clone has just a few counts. The CDR3 protein is CASSVRWGQGGKRGASTDTQYF. The CDR3 region has the DNA TGTGCCAGCAGCGTAAGGTGGGGACAGGGAGGAAAGCGGGGAGCTAGCACAGATACGCAGTATTTT. The chain uses TRBV7-3 and TRBJ2-3, with 9 positions matching TRBD1. Losses at the gene ends were 5 bases for V and 0 bases for J; bases not matched to a gene: 24. CDR3 length: 22 residues. Germline assignment: CDR1 SGHTA and CDR2 FQGTGA.

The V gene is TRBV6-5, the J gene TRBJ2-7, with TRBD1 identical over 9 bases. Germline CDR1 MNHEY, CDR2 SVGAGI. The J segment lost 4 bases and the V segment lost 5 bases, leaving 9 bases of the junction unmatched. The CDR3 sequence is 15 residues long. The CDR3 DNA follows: TGTGCCAGCAGTCGGGACAGGGTTGGGCGGTACGAGCAGTACTTC. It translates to CASSRDRVGRYEQYF.

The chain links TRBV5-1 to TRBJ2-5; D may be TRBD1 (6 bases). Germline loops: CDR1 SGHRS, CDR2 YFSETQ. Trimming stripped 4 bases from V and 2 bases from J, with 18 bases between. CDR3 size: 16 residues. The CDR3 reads CASSTNQGMVQETQYF. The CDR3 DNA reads TGCGCCAGCAGCACCAACCAGGGGATGGTTCAAGAGACCCAGTACTTC. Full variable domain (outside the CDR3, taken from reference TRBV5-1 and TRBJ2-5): KAGVTQTPRYLIKTRGQQVTLSCSPISGHRSVSWYQQTPGQGLQFLFEYFSETQRNKGNFPGRFSGRQFSNSRSEMNVSTLELGDSALYLCASSTNQGMVQETQYFGPGTRLLVL.

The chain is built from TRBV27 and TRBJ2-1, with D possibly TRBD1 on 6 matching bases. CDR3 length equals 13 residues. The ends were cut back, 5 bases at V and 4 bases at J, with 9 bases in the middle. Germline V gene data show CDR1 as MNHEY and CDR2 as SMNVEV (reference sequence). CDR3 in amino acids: CASSRQDYNEQFF. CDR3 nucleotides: TGTGCCAGCAGTAGACAGGATTACAATGAGCAGTTCTTC.

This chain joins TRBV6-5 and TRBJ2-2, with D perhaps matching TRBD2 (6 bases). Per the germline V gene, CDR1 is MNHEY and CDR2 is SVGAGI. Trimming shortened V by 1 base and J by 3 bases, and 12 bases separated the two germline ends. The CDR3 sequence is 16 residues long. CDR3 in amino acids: CASSYWGDPDTGELFF. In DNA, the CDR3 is TGTGCCAGCAGTTACTGGGGGGATCCGGACACCGGGGAGCTGTTTTTT.

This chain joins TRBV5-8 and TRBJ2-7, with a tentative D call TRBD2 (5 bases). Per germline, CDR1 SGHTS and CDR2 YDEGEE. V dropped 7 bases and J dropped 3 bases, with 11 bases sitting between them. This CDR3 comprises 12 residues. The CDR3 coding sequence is TGTGCCAGCGGCCCGGACTTCTACGAGCAGTACTTC. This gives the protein CASGPDFYEQYF.

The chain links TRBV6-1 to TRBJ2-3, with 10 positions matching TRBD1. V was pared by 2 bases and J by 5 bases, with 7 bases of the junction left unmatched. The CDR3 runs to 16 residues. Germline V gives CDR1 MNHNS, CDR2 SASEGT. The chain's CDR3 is CASSEQTGGIGDTQYF. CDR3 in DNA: TGTGCCAGCAGTGAACAGACAGGGGGCATAGGAGATACGCAGTATTTT.

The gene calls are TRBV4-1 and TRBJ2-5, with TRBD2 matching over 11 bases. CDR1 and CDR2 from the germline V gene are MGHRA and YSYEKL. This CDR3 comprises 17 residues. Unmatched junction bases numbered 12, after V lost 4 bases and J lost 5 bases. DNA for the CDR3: TGCGCCAGCAGCCCCGGTGCGCTAGCGGGAGGATTTGAGACCCAGTACTTC. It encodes CASSPGALAGGFETQYF.

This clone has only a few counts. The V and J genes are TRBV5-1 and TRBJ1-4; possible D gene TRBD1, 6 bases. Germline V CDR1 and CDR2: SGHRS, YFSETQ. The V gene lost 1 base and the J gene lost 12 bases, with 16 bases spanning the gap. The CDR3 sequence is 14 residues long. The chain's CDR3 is CASSLQLGGEELFF. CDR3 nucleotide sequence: TGCGCCAGCAGCTTGCAGCTTGGGGGCGAGGAACTGTTTTTT.

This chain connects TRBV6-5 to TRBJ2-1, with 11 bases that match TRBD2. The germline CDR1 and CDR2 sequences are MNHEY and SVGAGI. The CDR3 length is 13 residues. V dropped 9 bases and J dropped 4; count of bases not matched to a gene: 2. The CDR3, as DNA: TGTGCCAGGAGACTAGCGGGGTACAATGAGCAGTTCTTC. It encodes CARRLAGYNEQFF.

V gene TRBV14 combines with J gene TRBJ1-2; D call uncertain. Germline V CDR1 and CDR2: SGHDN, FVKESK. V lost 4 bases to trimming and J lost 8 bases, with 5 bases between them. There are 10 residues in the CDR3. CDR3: CASSPSGYTF. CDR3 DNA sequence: TGTGCCAGCAGCCCGTCGGGCTACACCTTC.

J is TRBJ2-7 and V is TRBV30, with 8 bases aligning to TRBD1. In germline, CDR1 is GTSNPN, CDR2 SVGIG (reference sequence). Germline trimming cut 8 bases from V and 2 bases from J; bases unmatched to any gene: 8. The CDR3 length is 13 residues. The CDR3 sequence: CARMDRVTYEQYF. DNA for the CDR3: TGTGCCCGTATGGACAGGGTGACCTACGAGCAGTACTTC. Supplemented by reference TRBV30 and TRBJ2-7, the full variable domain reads SQTIHQWPATLVQPVGSPLSLECTVEGTSNPNLYWYRQAAGRGLQLLFYSVGIGQISSEVPQNLSASRPQDRQFILSSKKLLLSDSGFYLCARMDRVTYEQYFGPGTRLTVT.

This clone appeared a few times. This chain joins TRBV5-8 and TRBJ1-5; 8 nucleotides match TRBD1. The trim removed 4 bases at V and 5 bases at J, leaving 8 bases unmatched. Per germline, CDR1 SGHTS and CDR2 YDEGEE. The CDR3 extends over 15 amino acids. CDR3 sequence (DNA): TGTGCCAGCAGCCGCGGGCAGGGGGCTCATCAGCCCCAGCATTTT. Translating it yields CASSRGQGAHQPQHF. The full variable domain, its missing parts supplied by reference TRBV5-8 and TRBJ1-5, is EAGVTQSPTHLIKTRGQQATLRCSPISGHTSVYWYQQALGLGLQFLLWYDEGEERNRGNFPPRFSGRQFPNYSSELNVNALELEDSALYLCASSRGQGAHQPQHFGDGTRLSIL.

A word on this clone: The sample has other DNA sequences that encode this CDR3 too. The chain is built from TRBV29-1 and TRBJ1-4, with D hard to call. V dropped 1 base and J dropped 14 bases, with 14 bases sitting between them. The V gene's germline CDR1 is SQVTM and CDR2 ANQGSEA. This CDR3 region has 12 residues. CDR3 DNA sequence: TGCAGCGTTGAAGCCCCGTTTGCGAAGCTGTTTTTT. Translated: CSVEAPFAKLFF.

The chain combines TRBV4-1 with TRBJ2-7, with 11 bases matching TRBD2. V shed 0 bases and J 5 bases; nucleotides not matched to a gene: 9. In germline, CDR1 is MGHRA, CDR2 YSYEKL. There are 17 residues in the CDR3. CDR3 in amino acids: CASSQDGLAGGPNEQYF. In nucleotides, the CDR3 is TGCGCCAGCAGCCAAGATGGCCTAGCGGGAGGACCCAACGAGCAGTACTTC.

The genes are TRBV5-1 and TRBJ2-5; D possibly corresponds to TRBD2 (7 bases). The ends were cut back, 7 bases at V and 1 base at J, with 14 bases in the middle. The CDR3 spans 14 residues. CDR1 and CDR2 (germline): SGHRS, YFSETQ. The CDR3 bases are TGCGCCAGCGGGGGGGCCTGGTCCCAAGAGACCCAGTACTTC. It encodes CASGGAWSQETQYF.

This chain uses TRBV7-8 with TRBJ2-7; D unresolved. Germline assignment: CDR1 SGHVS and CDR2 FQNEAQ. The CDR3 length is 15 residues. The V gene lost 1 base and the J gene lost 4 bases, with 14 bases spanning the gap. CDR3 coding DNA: TGTGCCAGCAGCTTAGAAGTTGGAGTTGGGTACGAGCAGTACTTC. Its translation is CASSLEVGVGYEQYF.

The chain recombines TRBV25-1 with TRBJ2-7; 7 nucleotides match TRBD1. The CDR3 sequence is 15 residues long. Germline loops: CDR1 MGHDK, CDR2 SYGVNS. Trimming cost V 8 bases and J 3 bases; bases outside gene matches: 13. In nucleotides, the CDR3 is TGTGCCAGCCGTCCCCCCGGGACAGCCTTCTACGAGCAGTACTTC. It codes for CASRPPGTAFYEQYF.

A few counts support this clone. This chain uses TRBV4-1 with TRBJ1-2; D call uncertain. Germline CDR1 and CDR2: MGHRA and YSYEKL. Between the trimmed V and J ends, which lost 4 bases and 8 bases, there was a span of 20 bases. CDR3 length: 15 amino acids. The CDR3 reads CASSRGGEIGRGYTF. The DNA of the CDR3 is TGCGCCAGCAGCCGAGGCGGGGAGATCGGGAGGGGCTACACCTTC.

The CDR3 nucleotides read TGTGCCAGCAGTTACTCGTTTTTTAGCGGTCGCTACGAGCAGTACTTC. Its translation is CASSYSFFSGRYEQYF. The chain couples TRBV6-5 to TRBJ2-7; a possible D gene is TRBD2 (6 bases). V lost 0 bases and J 3 bases, leaving 15 bases between the germline ends. The CDR3 length is 16 residues. CDR1 is MNHEY, CDR2 SVGAGI, per germline.